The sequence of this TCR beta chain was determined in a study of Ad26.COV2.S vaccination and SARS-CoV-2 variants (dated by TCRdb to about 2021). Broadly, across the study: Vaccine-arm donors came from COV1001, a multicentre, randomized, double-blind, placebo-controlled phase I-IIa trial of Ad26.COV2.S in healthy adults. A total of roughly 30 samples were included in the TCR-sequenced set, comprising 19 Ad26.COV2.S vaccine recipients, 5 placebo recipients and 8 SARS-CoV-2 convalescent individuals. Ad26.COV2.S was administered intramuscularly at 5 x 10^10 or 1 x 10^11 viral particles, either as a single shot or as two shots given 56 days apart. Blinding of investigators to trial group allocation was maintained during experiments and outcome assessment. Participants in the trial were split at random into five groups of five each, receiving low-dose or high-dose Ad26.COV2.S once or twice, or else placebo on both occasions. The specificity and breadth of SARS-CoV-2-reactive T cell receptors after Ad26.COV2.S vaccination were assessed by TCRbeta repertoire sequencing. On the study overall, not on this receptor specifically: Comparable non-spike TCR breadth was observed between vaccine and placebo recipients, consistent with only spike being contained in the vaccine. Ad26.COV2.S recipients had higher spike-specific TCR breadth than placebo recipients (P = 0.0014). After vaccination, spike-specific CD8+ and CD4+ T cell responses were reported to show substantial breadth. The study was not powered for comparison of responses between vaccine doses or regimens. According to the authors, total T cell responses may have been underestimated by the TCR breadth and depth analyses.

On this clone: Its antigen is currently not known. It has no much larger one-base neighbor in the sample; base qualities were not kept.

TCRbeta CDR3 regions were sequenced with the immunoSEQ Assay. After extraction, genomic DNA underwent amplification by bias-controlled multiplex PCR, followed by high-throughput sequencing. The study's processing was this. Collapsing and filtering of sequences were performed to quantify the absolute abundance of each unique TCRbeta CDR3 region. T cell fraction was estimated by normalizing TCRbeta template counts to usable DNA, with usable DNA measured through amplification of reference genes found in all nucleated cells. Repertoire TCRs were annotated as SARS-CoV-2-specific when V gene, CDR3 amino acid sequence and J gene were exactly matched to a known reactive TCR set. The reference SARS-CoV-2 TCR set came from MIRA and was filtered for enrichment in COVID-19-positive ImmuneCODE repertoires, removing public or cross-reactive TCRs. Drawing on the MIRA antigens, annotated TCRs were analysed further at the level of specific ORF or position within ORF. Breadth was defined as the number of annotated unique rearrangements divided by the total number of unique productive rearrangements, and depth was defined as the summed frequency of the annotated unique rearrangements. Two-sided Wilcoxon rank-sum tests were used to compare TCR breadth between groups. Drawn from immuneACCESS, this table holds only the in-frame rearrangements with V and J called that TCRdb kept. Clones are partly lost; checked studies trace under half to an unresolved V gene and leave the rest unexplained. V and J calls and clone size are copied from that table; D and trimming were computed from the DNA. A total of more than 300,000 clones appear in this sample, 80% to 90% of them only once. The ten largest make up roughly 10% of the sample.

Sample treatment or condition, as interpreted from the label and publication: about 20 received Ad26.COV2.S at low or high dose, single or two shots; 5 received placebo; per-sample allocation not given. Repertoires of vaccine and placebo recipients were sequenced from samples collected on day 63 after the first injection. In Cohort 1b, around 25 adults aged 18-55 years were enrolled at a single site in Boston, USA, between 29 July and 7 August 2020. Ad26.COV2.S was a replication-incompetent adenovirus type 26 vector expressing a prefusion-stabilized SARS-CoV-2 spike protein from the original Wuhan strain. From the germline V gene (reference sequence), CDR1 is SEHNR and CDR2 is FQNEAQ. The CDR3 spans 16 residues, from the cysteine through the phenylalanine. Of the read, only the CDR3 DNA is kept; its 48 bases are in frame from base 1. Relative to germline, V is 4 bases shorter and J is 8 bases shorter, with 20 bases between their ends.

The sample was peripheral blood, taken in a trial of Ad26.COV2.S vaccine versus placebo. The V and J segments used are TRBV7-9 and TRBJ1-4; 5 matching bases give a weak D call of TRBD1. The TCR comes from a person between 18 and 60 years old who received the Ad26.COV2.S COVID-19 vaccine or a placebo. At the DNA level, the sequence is TGTGCCAGCAGCTCCGGGACCTCTCCCTCGGGGGAAAAACTGTTTTTT. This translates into CASSSGTSPSGEKLFF.